The T cell receptor beta chain under discussion was sequenced for a study of blood T cell repertoires in COVID-19. Study-wide context: Sample material is recorded as cDNA or gDNA derived from T cells, B-cell-depleted T cells, or PBMCs.

Sequencing was performed with immunoSEQ multiplex PCR; in TCRdb, only in-frame clones are kept and a portion is missing. The data contain around 110,000 clones, roughly four fifths of them seen just once; the ten biggest clones take up 7.5%. The CDR3 is 16 amino acids. CDR1 MDHEN and CDR2 SYDVKM come from the germline V gene. Losses at the gene ends were 5 bases for V and 4 bases for J; bases not matched to a gene: 10. This chain links TRBV28 with TRBJ1-4; 7 nucleotides agree with TRBD1. The specimen sequenced was peripheral blood. This receptor was obtained from a man between 65 and 80 years old with active or convalescent COVID-19. For the CDR3, the DNA is TGTGCCAGCAGTCCGACCGGCAGGGGGAGTAATGAAAAACTGTTTTTT. This gives the protein CASSPTGRGSNEKLFF. Variable domain in full (rest from reference TRBV28 and TRBJ1-4): DVKVTQSSRYLVKRTGEKVFLECVQDMDHENMFWYRQDPGLGLRLIYFSYDVKMKEKGDIPEGYSVSREKKERFSLILESASTNQTSMYLCASSPTGRGSNEKLFFGSGTQLSVL.